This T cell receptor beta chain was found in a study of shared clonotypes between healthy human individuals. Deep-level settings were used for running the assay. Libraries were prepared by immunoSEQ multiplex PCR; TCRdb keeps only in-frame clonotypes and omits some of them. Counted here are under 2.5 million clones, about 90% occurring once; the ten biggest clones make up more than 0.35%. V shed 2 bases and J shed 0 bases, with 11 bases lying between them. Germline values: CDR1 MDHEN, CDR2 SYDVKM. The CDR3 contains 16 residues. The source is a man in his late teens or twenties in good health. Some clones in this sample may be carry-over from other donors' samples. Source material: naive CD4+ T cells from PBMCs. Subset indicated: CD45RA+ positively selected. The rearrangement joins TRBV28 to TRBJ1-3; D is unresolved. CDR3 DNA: TGTGCCAGCAGTTTAGAGGGCTCCAGCTCTGGAAACACCATATATTTT. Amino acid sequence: CASSLEGSSSGNTIYF.